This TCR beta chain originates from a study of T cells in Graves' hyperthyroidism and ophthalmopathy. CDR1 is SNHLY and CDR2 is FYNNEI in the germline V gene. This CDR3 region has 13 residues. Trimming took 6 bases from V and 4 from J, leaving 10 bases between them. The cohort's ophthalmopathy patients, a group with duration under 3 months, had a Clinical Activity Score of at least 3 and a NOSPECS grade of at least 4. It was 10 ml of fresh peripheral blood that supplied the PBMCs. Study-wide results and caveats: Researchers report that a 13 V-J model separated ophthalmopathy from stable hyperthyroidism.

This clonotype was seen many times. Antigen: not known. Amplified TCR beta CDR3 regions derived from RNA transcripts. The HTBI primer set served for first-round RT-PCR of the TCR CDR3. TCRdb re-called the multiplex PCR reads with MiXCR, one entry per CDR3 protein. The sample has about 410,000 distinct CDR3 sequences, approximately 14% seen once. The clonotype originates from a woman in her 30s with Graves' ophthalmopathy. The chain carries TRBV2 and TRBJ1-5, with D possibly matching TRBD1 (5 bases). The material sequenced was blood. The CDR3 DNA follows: TGTGCCAGCAGCAAGACAGCGAATCAGCCCCAGCATTTT. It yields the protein CASSKTANQPQHF.